One sample yielded the 13 T cell receptor beta chains listed below, sequenced in a study of CD8+ T cells in alopecia areata. After isolation, RNA underwent reverse transcription to generate cDNA as the sequencing template. Here immunoSEQ multiplex PCR was the method, and the copy in TCRdb shows in-frame clones only, minus some. The table includes 89,000 or so clones, roughly 51% detected once. The sequencing input was NKG2D-high CD8+ T cells sorted from blood. Every receptor here comes from a human donor with alopecia areata.

The rearrangement uses TRBV28 and TRBJ1-1; no reliable D call. The germline CDR1 and CDR2 sequences are MDHEN and SYDVKM. V was trimmed by 2 bases and J by 4 bases, leaving 11 bases between them. This CDR3 is built from 14 residues. The DNA for the CDR3 is TGTGCCAGCAGTTTACCGACGGCGGGCACTGAAGCTTTCTTT. It is translated as CASSLPTAGTEAFF.

The chain employs TRBV30 and TRBJ1-2, with 8 bases matching TRBD1. This CDR3 comprises 14 residues. The ends lost 1 base at V and 1 base at J; junction bases unmatched: 2. CDR1 and CDR2 from the germline V gene are GTSNPN and SVGIG (reference sequence). The CDR3 reads CAWSEGQGNYGYTF. The CDR3 bases are TGTGCCTGGAGTGAAGGACAGGGTAACTATGGCTACACCTTC.

The chain is built from TRBV29-1 and TRBJ2-7; no reliable D call. The germline gives CDR1 SQVTM, CDR2 ANQGSEA. The CDR3 has 13 residues. V was pared by 6 bases and J by 4 bases, with 16 bases between. Written as DNA, the CDR3 is TGCAGCGTCATACAGCAGAACTATTACGAGCAGTACTTC. Translation: CSVIQQNYYEQYF.

The rearrangement joins TRBV9 to TRBJ1-2; maybe TRBD1 (5 bases). This CDR3 has 13 amino acids. Germline-derived CDR1 and CDR2 are SGDLS and YYNGEE. V gave up 4 bases and J gave up 2 bases, with 9 bases separating them. As DNA, the CDR3 is TGTGCCAGCAGCCCCGGGGGGAACTATGGCTACACCTTC. It is translated as CASSPGGNYGYTF. Based on the CDR3 plus reference TRBV9 and TRBJ1-2, the full variable domain is DSGVTQTPKHLITATGQRVTLRCSPRSGDLSVYWYQQSLDQGLQFLIQYYNGEERAKGNILERFSAQQFPDLHSELNLSSLELGDSALYFCASSPGGNYGYTFGSGTRLTVV.

The V and J genes are TRBV11-2 and TRBJ2-5, with D unresolved. Germline CDR1 SGHAT, CDR2 FQNNGV. The CDR3 sequence is 14 residues long. With 0 bases removed from V and 0 bases from J, the gap between germline ends came to 5 bases. CDR3 nucleotides: TGTGCCAGCAGCTTAGACCAGTACCAAGAGACCCAGTACTTC. Its protein is CASSLDQYQETQYF.

The chain joins TRBV27 to TRBJ2-1; no clear D gene. V was clipped by 9 bases and J by 8 bases, with 26 bases between them. CDR1 is MNHEY, CDR2 SMNVEV, per germline (reference sequence). The CDR3 runs 16 residues. The CDR3 sequence is CASLHSRAGLSYEQFF. The CDR3, as DNA: TGTGCCAGTCTCCATTCACGGGCAGGCCTTAGCTATGAGCAGTTCTTC.

The table lists this clone with a few counts. This chain joins TRBV29-1 and TRBJ2-7, with no clear D. Trimming pared 5 bases from V and 5 bases from J, leaving 10 bases between. CDR1 is SQVTM and CDR2 is ANQGSEA in the germline V gene. This CDR3 has 11 amino acids. CDR3 sequence reads: CSVQGIHEQYF. The CDR3 DNA is TGCAGCGTTCAAGGGATACACGAGCAGTACTTC.

A note on this clone: Other DNA sequences in the same sample also yield this CDR3. The chain joins TRBV27 to TRBJ1-1; the D is unclear. Germline V gene sequence: CDR1 MNHEY, CDR2 SMNVEV (reference sequence). CDR3 length equals 14 residues. The V end was cut by 3 bases, the J end by 1 base, with 9 bases between. CDR3 region: CASSLGRGNTEAFF. The CDR3 nucleotides are TGTGCCAGCAGTTTGGGCAGAGGGAACACTGAAGCTTTCTTT.

This clone appeared a single time. This sequence joins TRBV27 and TRBJ2-7, with 8 bases fitting TRBD2. Germline trimming cut 8 bases from V and 0 bases from J; bases unmatched to any gene: 3. The CDR3 is 13 amino acids. Germline values: CDR1 MNHEY, CDR2 SMNVEV (reference sequence). This chain's CDR3 is CASRGGNSYEQYF. The CDR3 DNA is TGTGCCAGCCGGGGGGGAAACTCCTACGAGCAGTACTTC.

V gene TRBV27 combines with J gene TRBJ2-3; TRBD2 matches 8 bases. The V gene end was trimmed by 2 bases and the J gene end by 9 bases; junction bases not matched to a gene: 16. Germline assignment: CDR1 MNHEY and CDR2 SMNVEV (reference sequence). The CDR3 has 17 residues. CDR3 residues: CASSLLAGPTLAGTQYF. CDR3 nucleotides: TGTGCCAGCAGTTTACTAGCGGGCCCCACCCTGGCGGGGACGCAGTATTTT.

V gene TRBV18 combines with J gene TRBJ2-5, with D possibly being TRBD1 (6 bases). This CDR3 has 13 residues. Germline V lookup: CDR1 KGHSH, CDR2 LQKENI. Trimming took off 8 bases at V and 3 bases at J, with 13 bases between the two ends. The CDR3 here is CASLTGTEETQYF. The CDR3 DNA sequence: TGTGCCAGCCTCACAGGGACGGAAGAGACCCAGTACTTC. The full variable domain, completed using reference TRBV18 and TRBJ2-5, is NAGVMQNPRHLVRRRGQEARLRCSPMKGHSHVYWYRQLPEEGLKFMVYLQKENIIDESGMPKERFSAEFPKEGPSILRIQQVVRGDSAAYFCASLTGTEETQYFGPGTRLLVL.

The chain recombines TRBV7-6 with TRBJ2-7, with D possibly being TRBD2 (5 bases). The germline V gene encodes CDR1 SGHVS and CDR2 FNYEAQ. This CDR3 contains 13 residues. The V and J ends lost 5 bases and 5 bases respectively, with 13 bases between them. The CDR3 DNA is TGTGCCAGCAGCCCCCTCGGGGTAGACGAGCAGTACTTC. Amino acids: CASSPLGVDEQYF.

The chain links TRBV6-5 to TRBJ1-4; 7 bases agree with TRBD1. The CDR3 length is 15 residues. Per germline, CDR1 MNHEY and CDR2 SVGAGI. After removal of 6 bases from V and 7 bases from J, the junction contained 11 bases not matched to a gene. The CDR3 reads CASRLARDRSEKLFF. The CDR3 nucleotides read TGTGCCAGCAGGCTAGCCCGGGACAGAAGTGAAAAACTGTTTTTT.